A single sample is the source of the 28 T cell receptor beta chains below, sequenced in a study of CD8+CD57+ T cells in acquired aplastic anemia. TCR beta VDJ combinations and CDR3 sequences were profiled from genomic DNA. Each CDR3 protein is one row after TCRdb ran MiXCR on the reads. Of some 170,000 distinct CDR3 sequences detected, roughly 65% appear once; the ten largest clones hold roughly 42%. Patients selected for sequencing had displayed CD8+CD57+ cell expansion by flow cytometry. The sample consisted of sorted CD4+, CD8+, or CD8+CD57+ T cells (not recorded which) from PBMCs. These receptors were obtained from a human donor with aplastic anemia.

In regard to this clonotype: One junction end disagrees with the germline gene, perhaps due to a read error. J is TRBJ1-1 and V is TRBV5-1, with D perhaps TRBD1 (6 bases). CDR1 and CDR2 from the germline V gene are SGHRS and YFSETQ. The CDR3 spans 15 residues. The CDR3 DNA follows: TGCGCCAGCAGCTTGGAGGGGGGACACAACACTGAAGCTCTCTTT. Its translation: CASSLEGGHNTEALF.

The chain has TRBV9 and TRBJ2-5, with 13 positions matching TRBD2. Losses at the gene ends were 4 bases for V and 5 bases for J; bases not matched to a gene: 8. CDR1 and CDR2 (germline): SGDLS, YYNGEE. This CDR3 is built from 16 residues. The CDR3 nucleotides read TGTGCCAGCAGCCCTGGACTAGCGGGGGCTCGGGAGACCCAGTACTTC. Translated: CASSPGLAGARETQYF.

In DNA, the CDR3 is TGCGCCAGTGGGGCGGACAGGGTTGATCAGCCCCAGCATTTT. Translating it yields CASGADRVDQPQHF. This chain joins TRBV5-1 and TRBJ1-5; TRBD1 matches 8 bases. The germline V gene encodes CDR1 SGHRS and CDR2 YFSETQ. V shed 8 bases and J 5 bases; nucleotides not matched to a gene: 9. The CDR3 is made up of 14 amino acids.

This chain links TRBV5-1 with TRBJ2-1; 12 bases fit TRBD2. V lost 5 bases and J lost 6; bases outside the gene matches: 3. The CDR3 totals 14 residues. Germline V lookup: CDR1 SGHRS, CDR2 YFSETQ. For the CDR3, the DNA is TGCGCCAGCAGACAGACTAGCGGGAGCAATGAGCAGTTCTTC. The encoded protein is CASRQTSGSNEQFF.

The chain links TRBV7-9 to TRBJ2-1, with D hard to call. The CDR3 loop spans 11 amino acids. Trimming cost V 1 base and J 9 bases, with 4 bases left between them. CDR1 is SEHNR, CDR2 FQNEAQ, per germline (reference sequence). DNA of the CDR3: TGTGCCAGCAGCTTAGACTTTGAGCAGTTCTTC. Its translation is CASSLDFEQFF. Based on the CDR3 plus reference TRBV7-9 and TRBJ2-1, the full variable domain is DTGVSQNPRHKITKRGQNVTFRCDPISEHNRLYWYRQTLGQGPEFLTYFQNEAQLEKSRLLSDRFSAERPKGSFSTLEIQRTEQGDSAMYLCASSLDFEQFFGPGTRLTVL.

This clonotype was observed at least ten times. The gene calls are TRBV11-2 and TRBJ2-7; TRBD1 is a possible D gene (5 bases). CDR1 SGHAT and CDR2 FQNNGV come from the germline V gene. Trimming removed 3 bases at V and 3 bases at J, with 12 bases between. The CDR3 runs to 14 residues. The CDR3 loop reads CASSFGALDYEQYF. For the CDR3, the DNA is TGTGCCAGCAGCTTTGGGGCCTTAGACTACGAGCAGTACTTC.

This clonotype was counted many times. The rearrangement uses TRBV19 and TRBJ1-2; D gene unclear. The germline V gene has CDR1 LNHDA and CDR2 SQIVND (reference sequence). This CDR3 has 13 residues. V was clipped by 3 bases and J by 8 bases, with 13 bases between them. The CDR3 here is CASSISGVMGYTF. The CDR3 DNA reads TGTGCCAGTAGTATTTCGGGCGTCATGGGCTACACCTTC.

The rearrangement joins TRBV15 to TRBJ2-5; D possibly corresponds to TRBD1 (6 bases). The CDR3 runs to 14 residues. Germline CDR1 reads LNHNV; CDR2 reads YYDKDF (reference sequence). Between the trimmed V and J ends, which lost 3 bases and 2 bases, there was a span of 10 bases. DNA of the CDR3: TGTGCCACCAGCAGGCAGGGGATTCAAGAGACCCAGTACTTC. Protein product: CATSRQGIQETQYF.

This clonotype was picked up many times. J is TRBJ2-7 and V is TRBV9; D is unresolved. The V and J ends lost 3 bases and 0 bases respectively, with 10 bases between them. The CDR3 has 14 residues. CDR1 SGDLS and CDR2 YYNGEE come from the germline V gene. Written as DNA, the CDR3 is TGTGCCAGCAGCGCTACCGACACCTCCTACGAGCAGTACTTC. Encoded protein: CASSATDTSYEQYF.

CDR3 coding DNA: TGTGCCAGCAGCCCGACAGGGATGGTGTACGAGCAGTACTTC. It codes for CASSPTGMVYEQYF. This chain connects TRBV5-6 to TRBJ2-7; 7 bases agree with TRBD1. The V gene's germline CDR1 is SGHDT and CDR2 YYEEEE. The ends lost 4 bases at V and 4 bases at J; junction bases unmatched: 8. The CDR3 sequence is 14 residues long.

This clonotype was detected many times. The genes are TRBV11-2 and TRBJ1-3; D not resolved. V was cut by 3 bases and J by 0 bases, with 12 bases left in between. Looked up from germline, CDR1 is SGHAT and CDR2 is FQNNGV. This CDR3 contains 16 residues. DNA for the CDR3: TGTGCCAGCAGCTTTAGTTCGACCAGCTCTGGAAACACCATATATTTT. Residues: CASSFSSTSSGNTIYF.

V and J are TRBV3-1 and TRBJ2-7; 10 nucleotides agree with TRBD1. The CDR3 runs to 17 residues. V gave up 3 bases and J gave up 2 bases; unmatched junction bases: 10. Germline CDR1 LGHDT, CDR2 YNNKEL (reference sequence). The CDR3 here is CASSHFTGTGATYEQYF. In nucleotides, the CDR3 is TGTGCCAGCAGCCACTTTACCGGGACAGGGGCCACCTACGAGCAGTACTTC.

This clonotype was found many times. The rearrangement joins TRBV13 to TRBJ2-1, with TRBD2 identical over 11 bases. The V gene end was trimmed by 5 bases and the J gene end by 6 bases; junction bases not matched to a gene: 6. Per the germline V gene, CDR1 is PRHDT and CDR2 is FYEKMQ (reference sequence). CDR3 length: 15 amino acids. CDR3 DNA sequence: TGTGCCAGCAGCGTCCTAGCGGGGGGCCTCAATGAGCAGTTCTTC. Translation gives CASSVLAGGLNEQFF.

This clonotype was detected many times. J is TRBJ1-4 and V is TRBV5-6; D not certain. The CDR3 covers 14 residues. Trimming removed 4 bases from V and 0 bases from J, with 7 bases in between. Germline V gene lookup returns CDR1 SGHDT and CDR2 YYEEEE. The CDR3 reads CASSQKPTNEKLFF. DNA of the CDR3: TGTGCCAGCAGCCAGAAACCAACTAATGAAAAACTGTTTTTT.

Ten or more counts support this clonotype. CDR3 amino acids: CASSSRRDSTYEQYF. As DNA, the CDR3 is TGTGCCAGCAGCTCCCGCCGGGACAGTACCTACGAGCAGTACTTC. This sequence joins TRBV28 and TRBJ2-7; 7 nucleotides match TRBD1. V shed 6 bases, J shed 2 bases, and the junction held 10 bases outside the gene matches. This CDR3 is 15 amino acids long. Per the germline V gene, CDR1 is MDHEN and CDR2 is SYDVKM.

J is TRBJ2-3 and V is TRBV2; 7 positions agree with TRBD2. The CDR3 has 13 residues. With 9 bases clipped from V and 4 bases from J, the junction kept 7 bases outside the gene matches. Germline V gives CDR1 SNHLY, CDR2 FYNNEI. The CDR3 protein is CASFSGGPDTQYF. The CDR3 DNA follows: TGTGCCAGTTTTTCGGGGGGTCCAGATACGCAGTATTTT.

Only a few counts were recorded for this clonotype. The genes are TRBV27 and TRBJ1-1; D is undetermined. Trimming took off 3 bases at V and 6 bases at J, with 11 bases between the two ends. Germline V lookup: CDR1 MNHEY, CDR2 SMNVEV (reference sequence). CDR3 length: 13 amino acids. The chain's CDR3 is CASSFAQTAEAFF. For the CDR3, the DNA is TGTGCCAGCAGTTTCGCCCAAACAGCTGAAGCTTTCTTT.

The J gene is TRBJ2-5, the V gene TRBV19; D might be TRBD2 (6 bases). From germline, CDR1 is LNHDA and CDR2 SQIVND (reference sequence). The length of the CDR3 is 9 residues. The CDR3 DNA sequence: TGTGCGGCGGGGGAGACCCAGTACTTC. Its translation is CAAGETQYF.

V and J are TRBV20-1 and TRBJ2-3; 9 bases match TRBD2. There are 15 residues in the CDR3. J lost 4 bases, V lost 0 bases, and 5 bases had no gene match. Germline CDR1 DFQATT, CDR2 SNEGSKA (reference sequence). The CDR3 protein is CSARDRRLAADTQYF. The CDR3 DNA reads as TGCAGTGCTAGAGATCGTAGACTAGCGGCAGATACGCAGTATTTT.

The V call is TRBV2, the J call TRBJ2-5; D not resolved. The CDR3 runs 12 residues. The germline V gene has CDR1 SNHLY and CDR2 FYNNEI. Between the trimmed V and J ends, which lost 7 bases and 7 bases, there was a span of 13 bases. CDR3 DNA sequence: TGTGCCAGCAATCAAGATATGGTGACCCAGTACTTC. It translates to CASNQDMVTQYF.

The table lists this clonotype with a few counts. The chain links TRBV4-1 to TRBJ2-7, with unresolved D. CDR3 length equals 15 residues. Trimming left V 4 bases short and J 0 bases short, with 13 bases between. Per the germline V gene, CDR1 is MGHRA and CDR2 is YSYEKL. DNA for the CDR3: TGCGCCAGCAGCCCCGTTGGGCCCAGCTCCTACGAGCAGTACTTC. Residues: CASSPVGPSSYEQYF.

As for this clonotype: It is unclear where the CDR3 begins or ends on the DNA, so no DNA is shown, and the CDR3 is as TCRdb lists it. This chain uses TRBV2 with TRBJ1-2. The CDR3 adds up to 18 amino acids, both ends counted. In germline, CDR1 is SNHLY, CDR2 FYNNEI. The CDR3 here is CASSVRDYEQYFGPGYTF.

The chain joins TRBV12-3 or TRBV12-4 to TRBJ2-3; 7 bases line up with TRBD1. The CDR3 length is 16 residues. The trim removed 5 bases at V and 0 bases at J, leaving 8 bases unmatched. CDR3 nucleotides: TGTGCCAGCAGTCCGGGGACAGCCCCTAGCACAGATACGCAGTATTTT. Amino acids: CASSPGTAPSTDTQYF.

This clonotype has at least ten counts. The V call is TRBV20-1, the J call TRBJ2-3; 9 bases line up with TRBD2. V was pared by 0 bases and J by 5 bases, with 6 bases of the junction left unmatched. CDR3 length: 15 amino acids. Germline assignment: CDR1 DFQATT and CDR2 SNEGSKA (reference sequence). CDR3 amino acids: CSARDKGLAEDTQYF. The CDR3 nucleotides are TGCAGTGCTAGAGATAAGGGACTAGCCGAAGATACGCAGTATTTT.

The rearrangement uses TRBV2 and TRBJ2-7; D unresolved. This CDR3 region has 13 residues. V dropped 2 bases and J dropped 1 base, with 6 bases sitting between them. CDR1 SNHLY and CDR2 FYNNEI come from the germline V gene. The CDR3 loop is CASSENRSYEQYF. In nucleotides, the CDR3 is TGTGCCAGCAGTGAAAACAGATCCTACGAGCAGTACTTC.

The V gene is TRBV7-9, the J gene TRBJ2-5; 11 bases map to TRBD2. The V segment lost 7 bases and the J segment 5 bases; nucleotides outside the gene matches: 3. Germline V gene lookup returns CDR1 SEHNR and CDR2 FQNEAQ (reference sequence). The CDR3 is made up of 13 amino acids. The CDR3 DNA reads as TGTGCCAGCATGACTAGCGGGGCTGAGACCCAGTACTTC. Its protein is CASMTSGAETQYF.

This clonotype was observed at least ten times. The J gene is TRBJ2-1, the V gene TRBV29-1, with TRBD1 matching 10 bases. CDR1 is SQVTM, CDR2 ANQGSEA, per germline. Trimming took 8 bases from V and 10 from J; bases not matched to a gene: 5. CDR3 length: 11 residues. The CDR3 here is CSHRDRGEQFF. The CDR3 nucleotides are TGCAGCCACCGGGACAGGGGCGAGCAGTTCTTC.

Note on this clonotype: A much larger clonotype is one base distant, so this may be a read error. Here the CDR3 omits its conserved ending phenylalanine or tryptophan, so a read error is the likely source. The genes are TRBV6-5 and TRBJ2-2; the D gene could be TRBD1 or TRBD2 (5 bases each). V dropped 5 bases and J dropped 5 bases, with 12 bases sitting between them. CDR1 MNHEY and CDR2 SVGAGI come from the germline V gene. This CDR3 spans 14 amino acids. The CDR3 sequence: CASSRDEGTGELFV. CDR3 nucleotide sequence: TGTGCCAGCAGTCGGGACGAGGGAACCGGGGAGCTGTTTGTT.